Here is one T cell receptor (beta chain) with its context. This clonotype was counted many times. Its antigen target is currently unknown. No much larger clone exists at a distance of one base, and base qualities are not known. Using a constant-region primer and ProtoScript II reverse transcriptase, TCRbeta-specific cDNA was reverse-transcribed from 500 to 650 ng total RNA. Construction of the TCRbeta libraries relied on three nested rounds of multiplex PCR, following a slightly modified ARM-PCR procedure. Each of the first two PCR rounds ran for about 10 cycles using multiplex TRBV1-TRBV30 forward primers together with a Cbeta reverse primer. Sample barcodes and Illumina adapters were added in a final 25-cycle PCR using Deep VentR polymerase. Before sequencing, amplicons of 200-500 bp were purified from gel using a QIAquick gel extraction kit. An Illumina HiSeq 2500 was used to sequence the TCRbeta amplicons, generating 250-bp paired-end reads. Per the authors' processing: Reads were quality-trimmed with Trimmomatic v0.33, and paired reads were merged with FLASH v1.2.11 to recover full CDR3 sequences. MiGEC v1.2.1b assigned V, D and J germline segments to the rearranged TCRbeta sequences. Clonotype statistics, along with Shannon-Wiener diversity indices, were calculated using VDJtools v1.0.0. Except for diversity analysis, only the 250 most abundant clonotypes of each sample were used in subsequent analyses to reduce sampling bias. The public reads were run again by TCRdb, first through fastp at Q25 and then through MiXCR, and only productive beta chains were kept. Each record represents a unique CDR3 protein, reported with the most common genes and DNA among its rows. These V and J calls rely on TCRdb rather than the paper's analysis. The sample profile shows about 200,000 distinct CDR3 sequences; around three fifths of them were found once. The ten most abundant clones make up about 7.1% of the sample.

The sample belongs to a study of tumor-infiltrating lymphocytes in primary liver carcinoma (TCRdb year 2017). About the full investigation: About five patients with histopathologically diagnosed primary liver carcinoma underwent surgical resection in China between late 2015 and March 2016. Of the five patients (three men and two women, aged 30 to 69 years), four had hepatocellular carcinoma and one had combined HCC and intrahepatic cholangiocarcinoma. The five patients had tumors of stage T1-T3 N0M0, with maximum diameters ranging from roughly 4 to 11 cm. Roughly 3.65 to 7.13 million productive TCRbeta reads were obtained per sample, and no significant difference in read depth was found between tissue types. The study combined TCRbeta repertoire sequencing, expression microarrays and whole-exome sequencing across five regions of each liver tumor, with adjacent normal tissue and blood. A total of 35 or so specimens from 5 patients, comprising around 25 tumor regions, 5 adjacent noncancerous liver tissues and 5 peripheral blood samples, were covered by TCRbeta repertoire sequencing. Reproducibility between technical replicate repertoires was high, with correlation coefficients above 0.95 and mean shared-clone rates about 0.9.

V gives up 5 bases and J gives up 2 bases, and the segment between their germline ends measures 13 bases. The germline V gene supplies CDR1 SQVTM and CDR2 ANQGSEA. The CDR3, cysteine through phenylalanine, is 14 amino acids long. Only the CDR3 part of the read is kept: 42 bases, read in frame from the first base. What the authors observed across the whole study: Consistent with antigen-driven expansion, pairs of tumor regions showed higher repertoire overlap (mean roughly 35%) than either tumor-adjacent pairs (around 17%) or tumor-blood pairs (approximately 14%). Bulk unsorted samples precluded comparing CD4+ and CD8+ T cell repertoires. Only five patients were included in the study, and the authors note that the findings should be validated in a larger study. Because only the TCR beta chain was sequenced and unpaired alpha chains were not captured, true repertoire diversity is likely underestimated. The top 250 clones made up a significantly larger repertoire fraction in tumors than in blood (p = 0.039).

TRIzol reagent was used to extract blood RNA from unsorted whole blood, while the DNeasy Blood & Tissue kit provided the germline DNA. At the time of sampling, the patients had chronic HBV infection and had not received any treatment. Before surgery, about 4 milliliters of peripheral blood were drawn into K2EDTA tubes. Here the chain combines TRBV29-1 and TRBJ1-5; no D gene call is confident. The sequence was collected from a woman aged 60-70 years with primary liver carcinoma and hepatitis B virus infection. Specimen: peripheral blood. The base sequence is TGCAGCGTTTTGTTCGGGTTGGGCAATCAGCCCCAGCATTTT. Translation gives CSVLFGLGNQPQHF. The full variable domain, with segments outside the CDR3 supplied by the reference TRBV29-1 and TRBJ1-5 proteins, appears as SAVISQKPSRDICQRGTSLTIQCQVDSQVTMMFWYRQQPGQSLTLIATANQGSEATYESGFVIDKFPISRPNLTFSTLTVSNMSPEDSSIYLCSVLFGLGNQPQHFGDGTRLSIL.